This T cell receptor beta chain is drawn from a study of blood T cell repertoires in COVID-19. Generated by immunoSEQ multiplex PCR, the TCRdb table keeps only in-frame clones and is missing some. The data contain around 250,000 clones, 75% to 90% of them singletons. CDR3 length equals 16 residues. Germline V gene lookup returns CDR1 SGHVS and CDR2 FQNEAQ. V gave up 5 bases and J gave up 2 bases, with 15 bases separating them. The rearrangement links TRBV7-8 to TRBJ1-4; a weak D match, TRBD1 (6 bases). This TCR was sampled from a woman aged 25 to 39 who had recovered from COVID-19. Material for sequencing was PBMCs or T cells enriched from blood (not recorded which). The CDR3 coding sequence is TGTGCCAGCAGCGCAGCTACAGGGCGTACTAATGAAAAACTGTTTTTT. This encodes CASSAATGRTNEKLFF. Supplemented by reference TRBV7-8 and TRBJ1-4, the full variable domain reads GAGVSQSPRYKVAKRGQDVALRCDPISGHVSLFWYQQALGQGPEFLTYFQNEAQLDKSGLPSDRFFAERPEGSVSTLKIQRTQQEDSAVYLCASSAATGRTNEKLFFGSGTQLSVL.